Each of the 32 T cell receptor beta chains below was sequenced from the same sample in a study of OX40 agonist ivuxolimab in advanced cancers. The protocol used for the library was the immunoSEQ multiplex PCR assay. This is the immuneACCESS table as TCRdb keeps it, with only in-frame sequences that have V and J called. A part of the clones is gone; compared with another copy, unresolved V genes explain less than half, and the rest is unexplained. The sample table holds around 40,000 clones, of which about 90% were seen once. The top ten clonotypes cover under 4% of the sample. Sequenced here: CD4+ or CD8+ T cells sorted from blood, sampled in a trial of the OX40 agonist ivuxolimab. These receptors were obtained from an adult with an advanced solid tumor such as melanoma, head and neck, liver or kidney cancer.

The J gene is TRBJ2-1, the V gene TRBV11-3; the match to TRBD1 covers 7 bases. CDR1 SGHNT and CDR2 YENEEA come from the germline V gene. The CDR3 spans 15 residues. The V gene end was trimmed by 3 bases and the J gene end by 2 bases; junction bases not matched to a gene: 4. The CDR3: CASSFSTGTYNEQFF. CDR3 sequence (DNA): TGTGCCAGCAGCTTCTCGACAGGGACCTACAATGAGCAGTTCTTC.

The gene calls are TRBV6-1 and TRBJ1-1; no firm D call. The CDR3 length is 12 residues. Germline V gene data show CDR1 as MNHNS and CDR2 as SASEGT. V lost 5 bases and J lost 1, with 5 bases in between. CDR3 protein: CASSLKNTEAFF. In nucleotides, the CDR3 is TGTGCCAGCAGTCTGAAGAACACTGAAGCTTTCTTT.

This sequence joins TRBV4-2 and TRBJ2-7, with TRBD1 identical over 7 bases. The CDR3 loop spans 13 amino acids. J lost 7 bases, V lost 5 bases, and 8 bases had no gene match. The V gene's germline CDR1 is LGHNA and CDR2 YNFKEQ. This chain's CDR3 is CASSKQGLEEQYF. CDR3 DNA: TGTGCCAGCAGCAAACAGGGGCTGGAAGAGCAGTACTTC.

This chain joins TRBV5-1 and TRBJ2-5; a weak D match, TRBD2 (6 bases). With 1 base removed from V and 10 bases from J, the gap between germline ends came to 8 bases. CDR3 length equals 11 residues. The V gene's germline CDR1 is SGHRS and CDR2 YFSETQ. The CDR3 sequence: CASSLLGGQYF. The CDR3 nucleotides are TGCGCCAGCAGCTTGTTGGGGGGCCAGTACTTC.

This clone came up a few times. The chain joins TRBV6-1 to TRBJ1-2, with 8 positions matching TRBD1. Trimming took 3 bases from V and 3 from J; bases not matched to a gene: 6. Looked up from germline, CDR1 is MNHNS and CDR2 is SASEGT. This CDR3 spans 15 amino acids. CDR3 loop: CASSDAGTGDYGYTF. CDR3 in DNA: TGTGCCAGCAGTGACGCCGGGACAGGAGACTATGGCTACACCTTC.

This chain joins TRBV27 and TRBJ1-4, with a weak D call TRBD1 (5 bases). Trimming removed 1 base from V and 1 base from J, with 7 bases in between. Germline loops: CDR1 MNHEY, CDR2 SMNVEV (reference sequence). This CDR3 comprises 15 residues. Here the CDR3 DNA reads TGTGCCAGCAGTTTATGGGGGGGAACTAATGAAAAACTGTTTTTT. Protein product: CASSLWGGTNEKLFF.

This chain uses TRBV30 with TRBJ2-3, with D hard to call. The CDR3 extends over 12 amino acids. Germline CDR1 reads GTSNPN; CDR2 reads SVGIG (reference sequence). The V and J ends lost 0 bases and 6 bases respectively, with 7 bases between them. The CDR3 DNA is TGTGCCTGGAGTGTGGGCCGGGATACGCAGTATTTT. It yields the protein CAWSVGRDTQYF.

The rearrangement joins TRBV7-9 to TRBJ2-2; D is unclear. The CDR3 runs 12 residues. Germline loops: CDR1 SEHNR, CDR2 FQNEAQ (reference sequence). With 3 bases removed from V and 11 bases from J, the gap between germline ends came to 10 bases. The CDR3 DNA is TGTGCCAGCAGCTTCATGACCCGAGAGCTGTTTTTT. Amino acid sequence: CASSFMTRELFF. Complete variable domain (other parts from reference TRBV7-9 and TRBJ2-2): DTGVSQNPRHKITKRGQNVTFRCDPISEHNRLYWYRQTLGQGPEFLTYFQNEAQLEKSRLLSDRFSAERPKGSFSTLEIQRTEQGDSAMYLCASSFMTRELFFGEGSRLTVL.

This clone was observed a single time. V is TRBV30 and J is TRBJ1-2; D is unclear. The CDR3 spans 10 residues. Trimming took 3 bases from V and 8 from J, leaving 7 bases between them. In germline, CDR1 is GTSNPN, CDR2 SVGIG (reference sequence). The CDR3 coding sequence is TGTGCCTGGAGACGGAACGGCTACACCTTC. Translated, it gives CAWRRNGYTF.

The gene calls are TRBV5-1 and TRBJ2-5; D is undetermined. This CDR3 has 11 residues. CDR1 SGHRS and CDR2 YFSETQ come from the germline V gene. V dropped 4 bases and J dropped 5 bases, with 6 bases sitting between them. The chain's CDR3 is CASSASETQYF. DNA for the CDR3: TGCGCCAGCAGCGCCAGTGAGACCCAGTACTTC.

This chain joins TRBV11-2 and TRBJ1-2; D gene uncertain. The CDR3 extends over 12 amino acids. Germline V gene lookup returns CDR1 SGHAT and CDR2 FQNNGV. V lost 4 bases and J lost 5, with 8 bases in between. The DNA for the CDR3 is TGTGCCAGCAGCTCCAACCAATATGGCTACACCTTC. As protein: CASSSNQYGYTF.

The gene calls are TRBV6-6 and TRBJ1-4, with D possibly TRBD1 on 5 matching bases. V was cut by 5 bases and J by 5 bases, with 15 bases left in between. The germline CDR1 and CDR2 sequences are MNHNY and SVGAGI (reference sequence). This CDR3 spans 15 amino acids. The CDR3: CASSISRGRNEKLFF. The CDR3 nucleotides read TGTGCCAGCAGTATATCAAGGGGAAGGAATGAAAAACTGTTTTTT.

The chain carries TRBV30 and TRBJ1-5; tentatively, D is TRBD1 (5 bases). The CDR3 spans 13 residues. Germline V gives CDR1 GTSNPN, CDR2 SVGIG (reference sequence). V gave up 4 bases and J gave up 7 bases, with 14 bases separating them. The DNA of the CDR3 is TGTGCCTGGAATCCAGGGTTCGGACAGCCCCAGCATTTT. Protein sequence: CAWNPGFGQPQHF.

V gene TRBV6-1 combines with J gene TRBJ2-5; 9 bases are shared with TRBD2. Germline loops: CDR1 MNHNS, CDR2 SASEGT. The CDR3 runs to 17 residues. J was trimmed by 5 bases and V by 0 bases; bases with no gene match: 10. The DNA of the CDR3 is TGTGCCAGCAGTGAAGCAGCGCTAGCGGGGACCGGGGAGACCCAGTACTTC. Translating it yields CASSEAALAGTGETQYF.

There are a few counts of this clone. This sequence joins TRBV29-1 and TRBJ2-7, with 9 positions matching TRBD2. Germline V gene sequence: CDR1 SQVTM, CDR2 ANQGSEA. Trimming took 4 bases from V and 6 from J; bases not matched to a gene: 10. The CDR3 loop spans 14 amino acids. The CDR3 here is CSVVAAGGPGEQYF. CDR3 DNA: TGCAGCGTTGTGGCGGCGGGAGGGCCGGGCGAGCAGTACTTC.

This sequence joins TRBV4-1 and TRBJ2-5; 7 bases match TRBD2. The V gene end was trimmed by 4 bases and the J gene end by 0 bases; junction bases not matched to a gene: 2. The V gene's germline CDR1 is MGHRA and CDR2 YSYEKL. CDR3 length: 14 amino acids. The chain's CDR3 is CASSRGLYQETQYF. CDR3 bases: TGCGCCAGCAGCCGGGGACTATACCAAGAGACCCAGTACTTC.

The gene calls are TRBV27 and TRBJ2-3; weak D call: TRBD2 (6 bases). V lost 1 base and J lost 5, with 22 bases in between. This CDR3 spans 18 amino acids. CDR1 is MNHEY, CDR2 SMNVEV, per germline (reference sequence). As DNA, the CDR3 is TGTGCCAGCAGTTTATATCCCGCCCGGGAGCTCGAACTAGATACGCAGTATTTT. Residues: CASSLYPARELELDTQYF.

J is TRBJ1-1 and V is TRBV5-4, with a weak D call TRBD1 (5 bases). The germline CDR1 and CDR2 sequences are SGHNT and YYREEE (reference sequence). The V and J ends lost 0 bases and 5 bases respectively, with 17 bases between them. This CDR3 contains 16 residues. The CDR3 reads CASSLGGIEGRTEAFF. In DNA form, the CDR3 reads TGTGCCAGCAGCTTGGGGGGGATTGAGGGGCGGACTGAAGCTTTCTTT.

This clone turned up a few times. The chain combines TRBV11-2 with TRBJ2-7; 9 bases align to TRBD1. The length of the CDR3 is 16 residues. Germline-derived CDR1 and CDR2 are SGHAT and FQNNGV. Trimming at V came to 5 bases and at J to 3 bases, leaving 11 bases not matched to a gene. The CDR3 bases are TGTGCCAGCAGCAGACTTCCGGGACAGGGTCTCTACGAGCAGTACTTC. This encodes CASSRLPGQGLYEQYF. Variable domain in full (rest from reference TRBV11-2 and TRBJ2-7): EAGVAQSPRYKIIEKRQSVAFWCNPISGHATLYWYQQILGQGPKLLIQFQNNGVVDDSQLPKDRFSAERLKGVDSTLKIQPAKLEDSAVYLCASSRLPGQGLYEQYFGPGTRLTVT.

V and J are TRBV10-3 and TRBJ2-1; 7 nucleotides align to TRBD1. CDR1 and CDR2 (germline): ENHRY, SYGVKD. The CDR3 length is 12 residues. Germline trimming cut 6 bases from V and 9 bases from J; bases unmatched to any gene: 5. DNA for the CDR3: TGTGCCATCAGCCTCGAGGGGGCTGAGCAGTTCTTC. Protein: CAISLEGAEQFF.

The chain employs TRBV12-5 and TRBJ2-3; 7 bases agree with TRBD1. The CDR3 spans 15 residues. Germline CDR1 reads LGHNT; CDR2 reads FRNRAP. The ends lost 5 bases at V and 6 bases at J; junction bases unmatched: 11. The CDR3 coding sequence is TGTGCTAGTGGTGGGGGACAGCTCCTTGGGGATACGCAGTATTTT. Its translation: CASGGGQLLGDTQYF.

The rearrangement uses TRBV6-5 and TRBJ1-1; TRBD1 aligns across 7 bases. The junction had 5 bases not matched to a gene; V was cut back by 2 bases and J by 5 bases. CDR3 length: 14 amino acids. From germline, CDR1 is MNHEY and CDR2 SVGAGI. For the CDR3, the DNA is TGTGCCAGCAGTTACGAGGGGGCGCGGACTGAAGCTTTCTTT. Its protein product is CASSYEGARTEAFF.

The rearrangement joins TRBV5-1 to TRBJ2-7; 15 positions match TRBD2. The CDR3 has 16 amino acids. Looked up from germline, CDR1 is SGHRS and CDR2 is YFSETQ. V lost 4 bases to trimming and J lost 7 bases; unmatched junction nucleotides: 9. The chain's CDR3 is CASSERTSGRVTEQYF. The CDR3 DNA reads TGCGCCAGCAGCGAGAGGACTAGCGGGAGGGTTACTGAGCAGTACTTC.

The chain carries TRBV10-3 and TRBJ1-1; the D is unclear. V gave up 10 bases and J gave up 3 bases, with 18 bases separating them. CDR1 ENHRY and CDR2 SYGVKD come from the germline V gene. The CDR3 extends over 14 amino acids. The CDR3 reads CASRVRQADTEAFF. The CDR3 DNA sequence: TGTGCCAGCCGGGTAAGGCAGGCGGACACTGAAGCTTTCTTT.

A word on this clone: The sample holds other DNA sequences that translate to the same CDR3. The V call is TRBV9, the J call TRBJ2-1; the match to TRBD2 covers 13 bases. Germline V CDR1 and CDR2: SGDLS, YYNGEE. This CDR3 region has 15 residues. Trimming cost V 0 bases and J 6 bases; bases outside gene matches: 0. CDR3 region: CASSVGLAGGNEQFF. CDR3 bases: TGTGCCAGCAGCGTAGGACTAGCGGGGGGCAATGAGCAGTTCTTC.

The rearrangement uses TRBV5-1 and TRBJ2-2, with D perhaps TRBD1 (5 bases). CDR1 and CDR2 (germline): SGHRS, YFSETQ. The CDR3 loop spans 15 amino acids. V lost 4 bases to trimming and J lost 4 bases, with 14 bases between them. The CDR3 DNA reads TGCGCCAGCAGCCAGACCGCAGGGTTCACCGGGGAGCTGTTTTTT. It specifies CASSQTAGFTGELFF.

The chain couples TRBV5-4 to TRBJ1-2; D gene unclear. The germline V and J ends were trimmed by 4 bases and 6 bases, with 16 bases remaining between them. Germline values: CDR1 SGHNT, CDR2 YYREEE (reference sequence). The CDR3 length is 14 residues. CDR3 nucleotide sequence: TGTGCCAGCAGCAATACCCTACTTCAGGATGGCTACACCTTC. It translates to CASSNTLLQDGYTF.

The rearrangement joins TRBV29-1 to TRBJ1-4; TRBD1 agrees at 7 bases. Germline values: CDR1 SQVTM, CDR2 ANQGSEA. Unmatched junction bases numbered 4, after V lost 5 bases and J lost 7 bases. The CDR3 sequence is 12 residues long. CDR3 loop: CSVRQGGEKLFF. The CDR3 DNA reads TGCAGCGTTCGACAGGGAGGTGAAAAACTGTTTTTT.

This rearrangement joins TRBV13 to TRBJ2-7, with 9 bases lining up with TRBD1. From germline, CDR1 is PRHDT and CDR2 FYEKMQ (reference sequence). The CDR3 contains 17 residues. Losses at the gene ends were 1 base for V and 2 bases for J; bases not matched to a gene: 9. CDR3 in DNA: TGTGCCAGCAGCTTAGAAGGTCGGGGACAGGGAACCTACGAGCAGTACTTC. It specifies CASSLEGRGQGTYEQYF.

The J gene is TRBJ2-5, the V gene TRBV27; no clear D. The CDR3 consists of 14 residues. Germline lookup yields CDR1 MNHEY and CDR2 SMNVEV (reference sequence). Trimming removed 5 bases from V and 1 base from J, with 11 bases in between. CDR3: CASSLGRIQETQYF. CDR3 nucleotides: TGTGCCAGCAGTCTAGGGCGGATCCAAGAGACCCAGTACTTC.

This clone was counted between two and nine times. The CDR3 is CASSLRTGDKAGELFF. As DNA, the CDR3 is TGTGCCAGTAGTCTAAGGACAGGGGATAAGGCCGGGGAGCTGTTTTTT. The chain links TRBV19 to TRBJ2-2; 9 bases line up with TRBD1. CDR1 and CDR2 from the germline V gene are LNHDA and SQIVND (reference sequence). The CDR3 runs to 16 residues. After removal of 5 bases from V and 6 bases from J, the junction contained 10 bases not matched to a gene.

Comment on this clone: Other DNA sequences in the same sample also yield this CDR3. The chain is built from TRBV7-8 and TRBJ1-2; the match to TRBD1 covers 9 bases. Germline V gene sequence: CDR1 SGHVS, CDR2 FQNEAQ. With V trimmed by 5 bases and J by 1 base, 5 bases remained unmatched. The CDR3 spans 15 residues. The CDR3 protein is CASSPRTGVNYGYTF. The CDR3 region has the DNA TGTGCCAGCAGCCCGAGGACAGGGGTTAACTATGGCTACACCTTC.